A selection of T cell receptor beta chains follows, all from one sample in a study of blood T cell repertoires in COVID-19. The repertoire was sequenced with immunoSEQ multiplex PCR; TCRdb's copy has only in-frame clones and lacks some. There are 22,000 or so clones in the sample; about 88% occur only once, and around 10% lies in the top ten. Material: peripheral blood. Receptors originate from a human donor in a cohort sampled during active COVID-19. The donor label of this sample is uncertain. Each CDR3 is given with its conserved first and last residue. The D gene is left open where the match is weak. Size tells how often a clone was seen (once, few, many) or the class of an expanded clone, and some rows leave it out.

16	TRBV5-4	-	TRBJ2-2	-	CASRDSTSSSTGELFF	TGTGCCAGCAGGGACTCGACTAGTAGTTCCACCGGGGAGCTGTTTTTT
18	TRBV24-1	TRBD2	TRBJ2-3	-	CATSDLRTSGFGTDTQYF	TGTGCCACCAGTGATTTGAGGACTAGCGGGTTCGGCACAGATACGCAGTATTTT
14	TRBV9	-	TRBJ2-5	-	CASSSALAQETQYF	TGTGCCAGCAGCTCGGCCTTAGCCCAAGAGACCCAGTACTTC
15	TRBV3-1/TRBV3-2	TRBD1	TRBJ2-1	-	CASSHTGQGADEQFF	TGTGCCAGCAGCCATACGGGACAGGGGGCCGATGAGCAGTTCTTC
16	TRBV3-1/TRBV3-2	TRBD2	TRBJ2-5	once	CASSQLLAGDKETQYF	TGTGCCAGCAGCCAATTACTAGCGGGGGATAAAGAGACCCAGTACTTC
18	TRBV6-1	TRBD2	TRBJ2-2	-	CASSAFPGLAGGTGELFF	TGTGCCAGCAGTGCCTTCCCGGGACTAGCGGGAGGGACCGGGGAGCTGTTTTTT
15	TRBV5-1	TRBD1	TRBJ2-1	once	CASRWGTGTYNEQFF	TGCGCCAGCAGGTGGGGGACAGGGACCTACAATGAGCAGTTCTTC
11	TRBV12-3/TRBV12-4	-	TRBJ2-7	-	CASGRGHEQYF	TGTGCCAGCGGACGAGGGCACGAGCAGTACTTC
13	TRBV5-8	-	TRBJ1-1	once	CASSLFQGTEAFF	TGTGCCAGCAGCTTATTCCAGGGCACTGAAGCTTTCTTT
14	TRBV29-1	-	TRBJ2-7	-	CSVAVPTVAREQYF	TGCAGCGTTGCGGTACCGACTGTGGCGCGGGAGCAGTACTTC
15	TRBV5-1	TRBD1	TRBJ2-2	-	CASSRGTGNTGELFF	TGCGCCAGCAGCAGGGGGACAGGGAACACCGGGGAGCTGTTTTTT
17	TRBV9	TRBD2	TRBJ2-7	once	CASNPGVGLANTYEQYF	TGTGCCAGCAATCCCGGGGTCGGACTAGCGAACACCTACGAGCAGTACTTC
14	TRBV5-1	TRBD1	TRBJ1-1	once	CASRPDRGRTEAFF	TGCGCCAGCAGACCCGACAGGGGGAGAACTGAAGCTTTCTTT
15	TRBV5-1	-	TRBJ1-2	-	CASSLDPGSNYGYTF	TGCGCCAGCAGCTTGGACCCAGGGTCTAACTATGGCTACACCTTC
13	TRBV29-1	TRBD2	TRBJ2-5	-	CSDGLAGGATQYF	TGCAGCGACGGACTAGCGGGAGGGGCGACCCAGTACTTC
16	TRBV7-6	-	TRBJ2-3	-	CASSLAFQGGQDTQYF	TGTGCCAGCAGCTTAGCCTTTCAGGGAGGACAAGATACGCAGTATTTT
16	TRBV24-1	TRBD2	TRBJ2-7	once	CATSDPPGLADYEQYF	TGTGCCACCAGTGATCCCCCGGGACTAGCAGATTACGAGCAGTACTTC
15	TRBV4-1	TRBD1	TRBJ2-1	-	CASSLRQGARDEQFF	TGCGCCAGCAGTCTAAGACAGGGGGCAAGAGATGAGCAGTTCTTC
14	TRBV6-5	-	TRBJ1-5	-	CASYSPYSNQPQHF	TGTGCCAGCTACAGCCCATATAGCAATCAGCCCCAGCATTTT
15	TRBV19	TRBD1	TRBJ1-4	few	CASSVQGATNEKLFF	TGTGCCAGTAGTGTACAGGGGGCAACTAATGAAAAACTGTTTTTT
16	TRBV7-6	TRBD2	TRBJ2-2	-	CASSLTSGINTGELFF	TGTGCCAGCAGCTTGACTAGCGGGATAAACACCGGGGAGCTGTTTTTT
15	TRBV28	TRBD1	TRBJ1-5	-	CASSSGTGGNQPQHF	TGTGCCAGCAGTTCGGGGACAGGGGGCAATCAGCCCCAGCATTTT
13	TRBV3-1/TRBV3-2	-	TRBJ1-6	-	CASSRRGNSPLHF	TGTGCCAGCAGCCGGCGGGGAAATTCACCCCTCCACTTT
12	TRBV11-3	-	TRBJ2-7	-	CASSLAHYEQYF	TGTGCCAGCAGCTTAGCACACTACGAGCAGTACTTC
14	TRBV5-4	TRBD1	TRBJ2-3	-	CASSPTGGADTQYF	TGTGCCAGCAGTCCAACAGGGGGCGCAGATACGCAGTATTTT
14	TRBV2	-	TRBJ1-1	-	CASSDLVRGTEAFF	TGTGCCAGCAGTGATTTAGTACGGGGCACTGAAGCTTTCTTT
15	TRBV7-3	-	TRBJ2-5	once	CASSLSRTEGETQYF	TGTGCCAGCAGCTTAAGCAGGACAGAAGGGGAGACCCAGTACTTC
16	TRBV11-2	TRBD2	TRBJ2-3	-	CASSAPGLGVFDTQYF	TGTGCCAGCAGCGCGCCGGGACTAGGCGTCTTTGATACGCAGTATTTT
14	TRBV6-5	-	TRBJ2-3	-	CASSHRDSTDTQYF	TGTGCCAGCAGTCACAGGGACAGCACAGATACGCAGTATTTT
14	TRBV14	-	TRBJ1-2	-	CASSPRGGNYGYTF	TGTGCCAGCAGCCCAAGAGGGGGAAACTATGGCTACACCTTC
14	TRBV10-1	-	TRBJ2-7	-	CASTLPHSAAEQYF	TGCGCCAGCACCCTTCCCCACTCCGCTGCCGAGCAGTACTTC
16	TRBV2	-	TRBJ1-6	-	CASSETPGALNSPLHF	TGTGCCAGCAGTGAAACCCCAGGGGCGCTGAATTCACCCCTCCACTTT
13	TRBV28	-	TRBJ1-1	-	CASSLSVITEAFF	TGTGCCAGCAGTTTATCGGTGATTACTGAAGCTTTCTTT
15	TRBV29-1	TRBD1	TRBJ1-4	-	CSAETGRSGNEKLFF	TGCAGCGCCGAGACAGGGCGCTCTGGTAATGAAAAACTGTTTTTT
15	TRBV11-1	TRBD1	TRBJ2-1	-	CASSLTTGGYNEQFF	TGTGCCAGCAGCTTGACGACAGGGGGGTACAATGAGCAGTTCTTC